This TCR beta chain appears in the sequencing data of a study of T cell responses to AZD1222 COVID-19 vaccine. General study points: Seropositivity was recorded at baseline in only a handful of AZD1222 recipients.

Germline V CDR1 and CDR2: MNHEY, SMNVEV (reference sequence). The CDR3 spans 13 amino acids, including both terminal residues. A word on this clone: The antigen is not known. The limits of the CDR3 on the DNA are not certain, so only TCRdb's listed CDR3 is given.

Clones were read by immunoSEQ multiplex PCR, and TCRdb kept only the in-frame ones, dropping some. The repertoire holds some 130,000 clones, 80% to 95% seen once, with 6% to 7.5% in the top ten. The rearrangement links TRBV27 to TRBJ2-4. The starting material was peripheral blood, obtained 28 days after the second AZD1222 dose. This sequence was found in an adult who received the AZD1222 COVID-19 vaccine. CDR3 protein: CASSFGEGWVQYF.